Listed below are T cell receptor beta chains from one sample, sequenced in a study of technical replicates of blood from a handful of donors. Assay: immunoSEQ multiplex PCR; the TCRdb copy retains only in-frame clones and omits some. The repertoire has tens of thousands of clones, 95% to 98% of them found once; the top ten carry approximately 0.17%. Sequenced sample: T cells isolated from PBMCs. These receptors came from a human donor in good health. Each CDR3 is given with its conserved first and last residue. D genes are given only for firm matches. The size of a clone is reported for some rows only, either as once, few or many, or as a class for expanded clones.

d_call: TRBD2; v_call: TRBV28; clone_size: NA; cdr3_length: 15; j_call: TRBJ2-7; cdr3_nt: TGTGCCAGCGAGTCCGGACTAGCGGGGATCTACGAGCAGTACTTC; cdr3_aa: CASESGLAGIYEQYF
d_call: NA; v_call: TRBV6-1; clone_size: once; cdr3_length: 17; j_call: TRBJ1-1; cdr3_nt: TGTGCCAGCAGTGAAGCGCGGGGGCCAGGACGACACACTGAAGCTTTCTTT; cdr3_aa: CASSEARGPGRHTEAFF
d_call: TRBD2; v_call: TRBV5-1; clone_size: once; cdr3_length: 15; j_call: TRBJ2-1; cdr3_nt: TGCGCCAGCAGCCCGGGACTAGCGGGAGGGAACGAGCAGTTCTTC; cdr3_aa: CASSPGLAGGNEQFF
d_call: NA; v_call: TRBV27; clone_size: NA; cdr3_length: 14; j_call: TRBJ2-7; cdr3_nt: TGTGCCAGCAGTTTTGGACAGACGGACGCCGAGCAGTACTTC; cdr3_aa: CASSFGQTDAEQYF
d_call: TRBD2; v_call: TRBV6-1; clone_size: NA; cdr3_length: 16; j_call: TRBJ2-3; cdr3_nt: TGTGCCAGCAGTGAAAGAGTGGGCGGGAGAACAGATACGCAGTATTTT; cdr3_aa: CASSERVGGRTDTQYF
d_call: NA; v_call: TRBV5-4; clone_size: NA; cdr3_length: 12; j_call: TRBJ2-7; cdr3_nt: TGTGCCAGCAGCTTGGCCCTAAACGAGCAGTACTTC; cdr3_aa: CASSLALNEQYF
d_call: NA; v_call: TRBV30; clone_size: NA; cdr3_length: 13; j_call: TRBJ1-1; cdr3_nt: TGTGCCTGGGGAGCTGACAGTTCCGGTGAAGCTTTCTTT; cdr3_aa: CAWGADSSGEAFF
d_call: NA; v_call: TRBV7-3; clone_size: NA; cdr3_length: 14; j_call: TRBJ2-7; cdr3_nt: TGTGCCAGCAGCTTATTCCTAGGCGCCGTGGAGCAGTACTTC; cdr3_aa: CASSLFLGAVEQYF
d_call: NA; v_call: TRBV5-1; clone_size: NA; cdr3_length: 16; j_call: TRBJ2-3; cdr3_nt: TGCGCCAGCAGCTCCTGGGCAGCGGAGGTCGCAGATACGCAGTATTTT; cdr3_aa: CASSSWAAEVADTQYF
d_call: TRBD1; v_call: TRBV6-6; clone_size: NA; cdr3_length: 15; j_call: TRBJ2-1; cdr3_nt: TGTGCCAGCAGTAACGACAGGGGTTCCTACAATGAGCAGTTCTTC; cdr3_aa: CASSNDRGSYNEQFF
d_call: NA; v_call: TRBV5-6; clone_size: once; cdr3_length: 14; j_call: TRBJ2-5; cdr3_nt: TGTGCCAGCAGCTTGCTGGTTAGTTCCGAGACCCAGTACTTC; cdr3_aa: CASSLLVSSETQYF
d_call: NA; v_call: TRBV5-1; clone_size: NA; cdr3_length: 13; j_call: TRBJ2-3; cdr3_nt: TGCGCCAGCAGCTTTTCCGGGTCAGATACGCAGTATTTT; cdr3_aa: CASSFSGSDTQYF
d_call: NA; v_call: TRBV28; clone_size: NA; cdr3_length: 14; j_call: TRBJ2-1; cdr3_nt: TGTGCCAGCAGTTTATCTGCGGCGGGTCGGGAGCAGTTCTTC; cdr3_aa: CASSLSAAGREQFF
d_call: NA; v_call: TRBV6-1; clone_size: NA; cdr3_length: 17; j_call: TRBJ2-7; cdr3_nt: TGTGCCAGCAGTGCCCGGGAGCAAACCTTGGGCTCCTACGAGCAGTACTTC; cdr3_aa: CASSAREQTLGSYEQYF
d_call: NA; v_call: TRBV7-9; clone_size: NA; cdr3_length: 13; j_call: TRBJ1-2; cdr3_nt: TGTGCCAGCAGCTTAGCGGCAGGGTTAGGCTACACCTTC; cdr3_aa: CASSLAAGLGYTF
d_call: NA; v_call: TRBV11-3; clone_size: NA; cdr3_length: 17; j_call: TRBJ2-1; cdr3_nt: TGTGCCAGCAGCTTAGATCTGGGGAGCGGGACAAACAATGAGCAGTTCTTC; cdr3_aa: CASSLDLGSGTNNEQFF
d_call: NA; v_call: TRBV19; clone_size: NA; cdr3_length: 14; j_call: TRBJ2-5; cdr3_nt: TGTGCCAGTAGCCCCATTGGCAGGGTAGAGACCCAGTACTTC; cdr3_aa: CASSPIGRVETQYF
d_call: NA; v_call: TRBV6-6; clone_size: NA; cdr3_length: 16; j_call: TRBJ2-1; cdr3_nt: TGTGCCAGCAGTTACGGCGAGGGGGTTCTGGGAGATGAGCAGTTCTTC; cdr3_aa: CASSYGEGVLGDEQFF
d_call: NA; v_call: TRBV6-6; clone_size: NA; cdr3_length: 13; j_call: TRBJ2-3; cdr3_nt: TGTGCCAGCAGCCAGCAGGGATTTGATACGCAGTATTTT; cdr3_aa: CASSQQGFDTQYF
d_call: TRBD1; v_call: TRBV28; clone_size: NA; cdr3_length: 15; j_call: TRBJ1-4; cdr3_nt: TGTGCCAGCAATGGGGCAGGGGGCCGGAATGAAAAACTGTTTTTT; cdr3_aa: CASNGAGGRNEKLFF
d_call: TRBD2; v_call: TRBV7-9; clone_size: NA; cdr3_length: 19; j_call: TRBJ2-5; cdr3_nt: TGTGCCAGCAGCTCGAGTGGGGGACTAGCTCCGTCCCTAAAAGAGACCCAGTACTTC; cdr3_aa: CASSSSGGLAPSLKETQYF
d_call: TRBD2; v_call: TRBV5-4; clone_size: NA; cdr3_length: 17; j_call: TRBJ2-3; cdr3_nt: TGTGCCAGCAGCTGGGGTAAACGGGGAGGGAGGACAGATACGCAGTATTTT; cdr3_aa: CASSWGKRGGRTDTQYF
d_call: NA; v_call: TRBV4-1; clone_size: NA; cdr3_length: 15; j_call: TRBJ1-1; cdr3_nt: TGCGCCAGCAGCCAATTGACACCATGGGACACTGAAGCTTTCTTT; cdr3_aa: CASSQLTPWDTEAFF
d_call: TRBD2; v_call: TRBV13; clone_size: NA; cdr3_length: 16; j_call: TRBJ2-2; cdr3_nt: TGTGCCAGCAGCACGGGACGAAGCGGGAGGACCGGGGAGCTGTTTTTT; cdr3_aa: CASSTGRSGRTGELFF
d_call: TRBD1; v_call: TRBV19; clone_size: NA; cdr3_length: 15; j_call: TRBJ2-5; cdr3_nt: TGTGCCAGTAGCCCCTTGGGACAGGAGAGGGAGACCCAGTACTTC; cdr3_aa: CASSPLGQERETQYF
d_call: NA; v_call: TRBV6-1; clone_size: NA; cdr3_length: 15; j_call: TRBJ1-1; cdr3_nt: TGTGCCAGCAGATCTGACAGATTCGTGGACACTGAAGCTTTCTTT; cdr3_aa: CASRSDRFVDTEAFF
d_call: TRBD1; v_call: TRBV6-1; clone_size: NA; cdr3_length: 15; j_call: TRBJ2-7; cdr3_nt: TGTGCCAGCAGTAAAACCCGGGACAGCTCCTACGAGCAGTACTTC; cdr3_aa: CASSKTRDSSYEQYF
d_call: NA; v_call: TRBV6-4; clone_size: NA; cdr3_length: 18; j_call: TRBJ2-1; cdr3_nt: TGTGCCAGCAGTACCGGGGAGGGGGGTCTTGGTTCGTACGATGAGCAGTTCTTC; cdr3_aa: CASSTGEGGLGSYDEQFF
d_call: NA; v_call: TRBV23-1; clone_size: once; cdr3_length: 18; j_call: TRBJ2-6; cdr3_nt: TGCGCCAGCAGTCATGATTACAGGACCGACTCTGGGGCCAACGTCCTGACTTTC; cdr3_aa: CASSHDYRTDSGANVLTF
d_call: NA; v_call: TRBV12-5; clone_size: NA; cdr3_length: 17; j_call: TRBJ1-1; cdr3_nt: TGTGCTAGTGGTTTGGTACTTCAGGGTAGCTGGAACACTGAAGCTTTCTTT; cdr3_aa: CASGLVLQGSWNTEAFF
d_call: NA; v_call: TRBV28; clone_size: NA; cdr3_length: 10; j_call: TRBJ1-1; cdr3_nt: TGTGCCAGCAACGGCAGGGGAGCTTTCTTT; cdr3_aa: CASNGRGAFF
d_call: NA; v_call: TRBV6-1; clone_size: NA; cdr3_length: 15; j_call: TRBJ1-1; cdr3_nt: TGTGCCAGCAGTGCCAGGTGGGAGATGGACACTGAAGCTTTCTTT; cdr3_aa: CASSARWEMDTEAFF